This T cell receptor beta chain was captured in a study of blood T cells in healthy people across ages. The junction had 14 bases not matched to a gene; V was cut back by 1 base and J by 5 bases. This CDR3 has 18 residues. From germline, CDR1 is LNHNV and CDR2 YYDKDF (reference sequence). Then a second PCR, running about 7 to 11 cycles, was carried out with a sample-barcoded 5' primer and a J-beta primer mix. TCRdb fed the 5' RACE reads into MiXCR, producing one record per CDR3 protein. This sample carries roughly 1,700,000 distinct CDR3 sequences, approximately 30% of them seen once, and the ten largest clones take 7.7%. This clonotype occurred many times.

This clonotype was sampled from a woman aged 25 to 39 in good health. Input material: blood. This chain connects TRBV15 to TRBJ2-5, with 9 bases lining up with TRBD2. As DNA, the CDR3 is TGTGCCACCAGCAGAGGATCGGTGGCGGGAGGGCCGGGGGAGACCCAGTACTTC. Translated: CATSRGSVAGGPGETQYF.